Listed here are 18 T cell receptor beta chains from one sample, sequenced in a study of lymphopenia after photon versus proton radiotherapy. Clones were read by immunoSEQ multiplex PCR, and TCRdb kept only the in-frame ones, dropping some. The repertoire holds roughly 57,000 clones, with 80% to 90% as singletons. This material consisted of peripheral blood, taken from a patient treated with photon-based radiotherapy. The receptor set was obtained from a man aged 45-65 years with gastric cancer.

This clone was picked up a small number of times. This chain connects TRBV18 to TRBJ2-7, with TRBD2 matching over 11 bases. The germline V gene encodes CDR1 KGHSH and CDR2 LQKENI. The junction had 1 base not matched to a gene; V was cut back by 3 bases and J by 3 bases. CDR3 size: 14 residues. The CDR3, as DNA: TGTGCCAGCTCACCCGGGACTAGCGGCTACGAGCAGTACTTC. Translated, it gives CASSPGTSGYEQYF.

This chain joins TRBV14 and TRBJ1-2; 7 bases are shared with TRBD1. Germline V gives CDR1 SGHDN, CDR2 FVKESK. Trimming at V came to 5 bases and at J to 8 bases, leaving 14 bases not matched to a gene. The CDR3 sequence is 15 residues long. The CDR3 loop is CASSSYRGPLGGYTF. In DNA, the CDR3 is TGTGCCAGCAGCTCTTACAGGGGCCCCCTGGGAGGCTACACCTTC.

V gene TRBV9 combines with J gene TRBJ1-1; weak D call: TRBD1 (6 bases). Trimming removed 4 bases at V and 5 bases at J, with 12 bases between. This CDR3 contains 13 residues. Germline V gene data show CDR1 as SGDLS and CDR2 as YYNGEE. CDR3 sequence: CASSLGGRTEAFF. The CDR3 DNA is TGTGCCAGCAGCCTCGGGGGGCGGACTGAAGCTTTCTTT.

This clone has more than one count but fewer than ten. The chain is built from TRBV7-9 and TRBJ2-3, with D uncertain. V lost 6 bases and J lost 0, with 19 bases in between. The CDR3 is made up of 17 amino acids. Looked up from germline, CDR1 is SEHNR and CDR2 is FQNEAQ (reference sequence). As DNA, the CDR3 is TGTGCCAGCAGTCTCGGCCTGACGGCTACCAGCACAGATACGCAGTATTTT. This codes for CASSLGLTATSTDTQYF.

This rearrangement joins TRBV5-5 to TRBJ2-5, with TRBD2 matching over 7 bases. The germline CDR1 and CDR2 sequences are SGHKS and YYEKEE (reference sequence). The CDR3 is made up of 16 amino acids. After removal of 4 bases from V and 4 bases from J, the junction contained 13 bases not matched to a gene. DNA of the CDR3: TGTGCCAGCAGCGTAAGAAGGACTAGAGAGGGAGAGACCCAGTACTTC. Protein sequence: CASSVRRTREGETQYF.

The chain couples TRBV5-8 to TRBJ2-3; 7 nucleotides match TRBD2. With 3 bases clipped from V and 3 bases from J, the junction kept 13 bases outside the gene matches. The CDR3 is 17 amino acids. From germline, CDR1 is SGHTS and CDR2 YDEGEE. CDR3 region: CASSSGFGGSWTDTQYF. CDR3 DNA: TGTGCCAGCAGCTCCGGATTTGGCGGGAGTTGGACAGATACGCAGTATTTT. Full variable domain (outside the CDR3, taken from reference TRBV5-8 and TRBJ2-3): EAGVTQSPTHLIKTRGQQATLRCSPISGHTSVYWYQQALGLGLQFLLWYDEGEERNRGNFPPRFSGRQFPNYSSELNVNALELEDSALYLCASSSGFGGSWTDTQYFGPGTRLTVL.

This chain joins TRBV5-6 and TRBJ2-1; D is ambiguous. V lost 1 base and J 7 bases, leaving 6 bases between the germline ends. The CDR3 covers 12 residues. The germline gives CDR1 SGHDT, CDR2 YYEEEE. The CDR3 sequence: CASSLRRNEQFF. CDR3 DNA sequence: TGTGCCAGCAGCTTGAGGCGGAATGAGCAGTTCTTC.

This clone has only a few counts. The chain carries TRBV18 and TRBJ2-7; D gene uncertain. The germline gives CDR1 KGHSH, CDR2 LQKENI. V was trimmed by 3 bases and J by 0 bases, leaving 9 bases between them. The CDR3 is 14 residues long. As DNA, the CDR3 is TGTGCCAGCTCACCTCCGGGCCTCTCCTACGAGCAGTACTTC. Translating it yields CASSPPGLSYEQYF.

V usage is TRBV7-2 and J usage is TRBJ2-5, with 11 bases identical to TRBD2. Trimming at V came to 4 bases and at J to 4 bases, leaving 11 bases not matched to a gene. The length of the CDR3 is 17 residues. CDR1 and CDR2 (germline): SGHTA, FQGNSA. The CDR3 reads CASSSPGRLAGGETQYF. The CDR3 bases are TGTGCCAGCAGCTCACCTGGACGGCTAGCGGGAGGAGAGACCCAGTACTTC.

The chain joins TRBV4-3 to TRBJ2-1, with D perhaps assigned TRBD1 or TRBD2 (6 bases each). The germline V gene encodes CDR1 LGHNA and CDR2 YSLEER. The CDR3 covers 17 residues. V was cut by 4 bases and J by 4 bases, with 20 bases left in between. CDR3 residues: CASSPRGGPSQYNEQFF. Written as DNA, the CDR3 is TGCGCCAGCAGCCCCAGGGGAGGACCTTCTCAGTACAATGAGCAGTTCTTC.

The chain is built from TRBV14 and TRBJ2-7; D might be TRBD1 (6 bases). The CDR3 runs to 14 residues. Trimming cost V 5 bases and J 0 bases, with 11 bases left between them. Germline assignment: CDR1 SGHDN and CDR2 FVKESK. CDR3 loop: CASSNRVGSYEQYF. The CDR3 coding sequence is TGTGCCAGCAGCAACAGGGTGGGCTCCTACGAGCAGTACTTC.

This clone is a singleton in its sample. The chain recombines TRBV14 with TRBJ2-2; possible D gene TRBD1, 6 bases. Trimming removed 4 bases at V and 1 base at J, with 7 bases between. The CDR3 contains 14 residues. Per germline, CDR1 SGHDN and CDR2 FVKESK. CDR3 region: CASSLGQNTGELFF. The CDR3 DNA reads TGTGCCAGCAGCCTGGGACAGAACACCGGGGAGCTGTTTTTT. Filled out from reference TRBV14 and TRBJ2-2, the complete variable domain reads EAGVTQFPSHSVIEKGQTVTLRCDPISGHDNLYWYRRVMGKEIKFLLHFVKESKQDESGMPNNRFLAERTGGTYSTLKVQPAELEDSGVYFCASSLGQNTGELFFGEGSRLTVL.

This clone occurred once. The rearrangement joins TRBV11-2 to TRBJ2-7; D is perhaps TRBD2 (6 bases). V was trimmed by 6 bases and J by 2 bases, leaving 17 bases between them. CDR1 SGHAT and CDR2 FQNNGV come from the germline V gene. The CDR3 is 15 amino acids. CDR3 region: CASRHWGETPYEQYF. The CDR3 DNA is TGTGCCAGCAGACATTGGGGGGAGACCCCCTACGAGCAGTACTTC.

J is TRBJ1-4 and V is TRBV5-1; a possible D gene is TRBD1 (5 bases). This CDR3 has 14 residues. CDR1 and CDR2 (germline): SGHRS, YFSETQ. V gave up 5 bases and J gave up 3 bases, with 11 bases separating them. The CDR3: CASRDNQANEKLFF. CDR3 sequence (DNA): TGCGCCAGCAGGGACAATCAGGCTAATGAAAAACTGTTTTTT.

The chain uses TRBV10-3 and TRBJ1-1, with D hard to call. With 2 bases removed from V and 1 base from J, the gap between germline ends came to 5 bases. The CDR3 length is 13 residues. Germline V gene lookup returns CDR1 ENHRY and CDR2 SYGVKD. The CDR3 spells CAISEAGNTEAFF. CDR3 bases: TGTGCCATCAGTGAGGCAGGGAACACTGAAGCTTTCTTT.

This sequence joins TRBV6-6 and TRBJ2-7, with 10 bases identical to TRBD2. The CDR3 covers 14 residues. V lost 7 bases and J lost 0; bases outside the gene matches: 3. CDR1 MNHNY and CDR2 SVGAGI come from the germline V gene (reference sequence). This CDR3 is CASKLAGSSYEQYF. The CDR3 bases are TGTGCCAGCAAACTAGCGGGGAGCTCCTACGAGCAGTACTTC.

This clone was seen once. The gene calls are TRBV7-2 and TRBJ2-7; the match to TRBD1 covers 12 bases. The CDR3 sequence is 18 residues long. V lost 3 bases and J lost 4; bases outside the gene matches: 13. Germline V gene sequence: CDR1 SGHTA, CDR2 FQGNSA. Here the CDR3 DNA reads TGTGCCAGCAGCTTTTCTCTCGCCGGGACAGGGGGCGCGTACGAGCAGTACTTC. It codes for CASSFSLAGTGGAYEQYF.

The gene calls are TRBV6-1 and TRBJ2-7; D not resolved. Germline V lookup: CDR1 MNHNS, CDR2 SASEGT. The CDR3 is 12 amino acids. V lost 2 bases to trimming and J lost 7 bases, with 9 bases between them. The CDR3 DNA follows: TGTGCCAGCAGTGAACATCAGACTGAGCAGTACTTC. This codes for CASSEHQTEQYF.